A single sample gave rise to the 5 T cell receptor beta chains below, sequenced in a study of blood T cells in healthy people across ages. A second PCR, run for about 6 to 12 cycles, used a sample-barcoded 5' primer plus a J-beta primer mix. TCRdb ran MiXCR on the 5' RACE reads and lists one entry per CDR3 protein. In the table there are approximately 900,000 distinct CDR3 sequences, roughly 50% of which are singletons. The sample comprised blood. The receptors stem from a man aged 25-40 years in good health.

The chain is built from TRBV2 and TRBJ2-7; 7 bases align to TRBD1. Germline lookup yields CDR1 SNHLY and CDR2 FYNNEI. V lost 7 bases, J lost 5 bases, and 11 bases stayed unmatched. This CDR3 region has 14 residues. The CDR3 loop is CASNPDRVRHEQYF. DNA of the CDR3: TGTGCCAGCAACCCAGACAGGGTACGACACGAGCAGTACTTC.

This clonotype was seen repeatedly, ten times or more. The gene calls are TRBV11-3 and TRBJ2-3; the D is unclear. CDR1 SGHNT and CDR2 YENEEA come from the germline V gene. This CDR3 is 14 amino acids long. V lost 4 bases and J lost 2, with 10 bases in between. CDR3: CASSSRLLTDTQYF. The DNA of the CDR3 is TGTGCCAGCAGCTCGCGCCTACTCACAGATACGCAGTATTTT.

This clonotype was found a few times. It may be a read error: a sequence one base away is much more abundant. The V and J genes are TRBV20-1 and TRBJ2-5, with 9 bases aligning to TRBD2. Per the germline V gene, CDR1 is DFQATT and CDR2 is SNEGSKA (reference sequence). The trim removed 4 bases at V and 11 bases at J, leaving 11 bases unmatched. The CDR3 length is 13 residues. CDR3 sequence reads: CSAKRGDYNEQYF. In nucleotides, the CDR3 is TGCAGTGCTAAGCGGGGGGATTACAATGAGCAGTACTTC.

The rearrangement joins TRBV28 to TRBJ1-6; 7 bases fit TRBD1. The CDR3 has 15 amino acids. J was trimmed by 10 bases and V by 6 bases; bases with no gene match: 12. Germline CDR1 and CDR2: MDHEN and SYDVKM. CDR3 coding DNA: TGTGCCAGCAGACCGACGACAGGGCAGTCCTCACCCCTCCACTTT. Protein: CASRPTTGQSSPLHF.

The rearrangement joins TRBV18 to TRBJ1-1; no firm D call. V gave up 0 bases and J gave up 0 bases, with 8 bases separating them. The V gene's germline CDR1 is KGHSH and CDR2 LQKENI. The CDR3 is 15 amino acids. CDR3 bases: TGTGCCAGCTCACCACCTAGAGGAATGAACACTGAAGCTTTCTTT. This translates into CASSPPRGMNTEAFF.